This T cell receptor (beta chain) was recorded in a study of PD-1 blockade in classical Hodgkin lymphoma (dated by TCRdb to 2020 to 2021). Turning to the overall study: Nivolumab dosing was 3 mg/kg intravenously every 2 weeks, continuing until either disease progression or unacceptable toxicity. To define a peripheral blood immune signature of response to PD-1 blockade in classical Hodgkin lymphoma, the study combined TCR beta sequencing with CyTOF. General findings and caveats noted by the study authors: Lower diversity was observed in patients in whom nivolumab was started less than 1 year after ASCT, and these patients were excluded from later analyses so that confounding by immune reconstitution would be avoided. CD4+ but not CD8+ TCR diversity rose significantly by C4D1 (p=0.0027 vs p=0.16), most apparent in complete responders (p=0.02). Newly diagnosed patients were reported to have lower baseline TCR diversity than healthy donors, and relapsed/refractory patients were reported to have lower baseline TCR diversity still. Only a single clinical trial cohort was studied, and what caused the repertoire differences, possibly disease activity or prior therapy, remained undefined. Baseline diversity similar to that of newly diagnosed patients was observed in trial patients achieving complete response, whereas significantly lower diversity was observed in partial responders and progressors.

The CDR3, from cysteine to phenylalanine, totals 16 residues. The sequence is cut down to CDR3 DNA, 48 bases in frame from base 1. Trimming takes 2 bases from V and 1 base from J, and the germline ends sit 13 bases apart. CDR1 and CDR2 were assigned from the germline V gene as SGHVS and FNYEAQ. Concerning this clone itself: The clone's antigen remains unknown. No qualities accompany the bases; no much larger clone lies one base away.

The Qiagen DNeasy kit was used to extract genomic DNA from unsorted PBMCs and from the negatively selected CD4+ and CD8+ fractions. TCR beta CDR3 regions were subjected to amplification by immunoSEQ multiplex PCR with primers that anneal to V and J segments. A synthetic immune receptor repertoire was used to minimize amplification bias, and remaining bias was computationally removed after sequencing. Per the original workflow: Repertoire diversity was quantified as the Shannon entropy index using custom Python scripts. The unsorted, CD4+ and CD8+ repertoires were each analyzed separately, with the exception of combined analyses, where CD4+ and CD8+ sequences were merged in silico. A clone was considered expanded if an increase in frequency of at least 2-fold after treatment relative to C1D1 was found, and a pseudocount of 0.5 was applied to clones undetected at baseline. Singleton clones were defined as clones with 0 or 1 copy at C1D1, and non-singleton clones were defined as clones with 2 or more copies. By matching protein sequences in sorted samples from the same patient, clones expanded in unsorted samples were annotated as CD4+, CD8+ or unknown. Wilcoxon tests were applied to paired samples to test diversity changes from C1D1 to C4D1. TCRdb re-hosts the immuneACCESS table, in-frame sequences only. Its copies lack some clones; in the studies checked, an unresolved V gene accounts for under half of them, and the cause for the rest is not known. The D gene and trimming were derived from the DNA, and the V and J assignments and clone size from that table. Within this sample are 29,000 or so clones, with over 55% of them counted one time only. The top ten clones comprise more than 2.5% of the sample.

Explained via the paper, the time point label denotes: cycle 2 day 1 (C2D1) of nivolumab. Relapse after autologous stem cell transplantation had occurred in all trial patients, and cohorts A, B and C were distinguished by prior brentuximab vedotin exposure. A total of roughly 57 patients with relapsed/refractory classical Hodgkin lymphoma made up the trial cohort, and each patient's best overall response was complete response, partial response or progressive disease. In the multi-cohort phase II CheckMate 205 trial, trial patients received single-agent nivolumab. Best overall response was determined by an independent review committee according to the 2007 International Working Group response criteria. Trial PBMCs were collected immediately before nivolumab initiation (C1D1) and during therapy at cycle 2 day 1 and cycle 4 day 1. After peripheral blood was drawn into 8 mL Vacutainer Cell Preparation Tubes, PBMCs were isolated by centrifugation and then cryopreserved.

The TCR comes from a human donor with classical Hodgkin lymphoma. The sequencing here drew on peripheral blood mononuclear cells (PBMCs), taken before the second cycle of nivolumab. The chain was built from TRBV7-6 and TRBJ2-3; confidence is insufficient to name the D gene. The base sequence is TGTGCCAGCAGCTTACTGGGGAAAAGTGGCACAGATACGCAGTATTTT. It translates to CASSLLGKSGTDTQYF.